The source of this T cell receptor beta chain is a study of blood T cell repertoires in COVID-19. Study-wide background: Samples representing acute and convalescent COVID-19 were sourced from the United States, Italy and Spain.

Individuals drawn from 20 to 25 US areas were roughly 18 to 95 years old. The table came from immunoSEQ multiplex PCR; TCRdb's copy has only in-frame clones and leaves some out. This table has some 380,000 clones, around 90% appearing once. V lost 1 base and J 5 bases, leaving 23 bases between the germline ends. This CDR3 comprises 18 residues. Germline V gives CDR1 SGHTA, CDR2 FQGNSA. This TCR came from a woman aged 40 to 50 with acute COVID-19. This rearrangement joins TRBV7-2 to TRBJ2-5; tentatively, D is TRBD2 (6 bases). The material sequenced was PBMCs or T cells enriched from blood (not recorded which). CDR3 nucleotides: TGTGCCAGCAGCTTAGTCGGATTCGGGGGAACCTCCGGGGAGACCCAGTACTTC. This encodes CASSLVGFGGTSGETQYF. Using reference TRBV7-2 and TRBJ2-5 for the parts outside the CDR3, the full variable domain is GAGVSQSPSNKVTEKGKDVELRCDPISGHTALYWYRQSLGQGLEFLIYFQGNSAPDKSGLPSDRFSAERTGGSVSTLTIQRTQQEDSAVYLCASSLVGFGGTSGETQYFGPGTRLLVL.